This T cell receptor beta chain originates from a study of early T cells in non-severe SARS-CoV-2 infection (dated by TCRdb to 2020 to 2022). Turning to the overall study: Bulk RNA from unsorted whole blood was used for TCR sequencing, so alpha and beta chains could not be paired. What the study reported, not specific to this receptor: Matching against VDJdb was skewed toward anti-spike CD8 responses, likely underestimated virus-specific expansions, and missed private and CD4 specificities.

This was a case-control study nested in a cohort of healthcare workers in London, UK, who had nasopharyngeal swab PCR tests and blood samples taken every week. Healthcare workers were recruited between 23 and 31 March 2020, during the week of the UK lockdown, and were followed weekly for up to about 15 weeks. The library relied on 5' RACE. Sequenced using a NextSeq 500. To correct for sequencing error and PCR bias, the TCR library protocol tagged individual cDNA molecules with unique molecular identifiers. TCR alpha and beta chains were both sequenced, and the abundances of alpha and beta sequences in each sample were closely correlated with each other. In the authors' own workflow: Decombinator V4 was used to perform V gene, J gene and CDR3 annotation of TCR sequences. Expanded TCRs were defined as changing significantly between any two time points under a Poisson model with p below 0.0001. TCR abundances were normalised to the total number of TCRs sequenced in each sample and reported as counts per million. MAIT TCRs were defined by TRAV1-2 paired with TRAJ12, TRAJ20 or TRAJ33, and iNKT TCRs by TRAV10 paired with TRAJ18. VDJdb, accessed 1 November 2021, was searched for CMV, EBV and SARS-CoV-2 annotated TCRs, with TCRs annotated for multiple antigens excluded. TCRdb ran its own pipeline on the public reads, namely fastp trimming at Q25 and MiXCR clone calling, and kept in-frame beta chains. Rows with one shared CDR3 protein collapse into an entry with the most common genes and DNA. The V and J calls were not made by the authors but by TCRdb's processing. The sample includes 75,000 to 80,000 distinct CDR3 sequences, with roughly 16% observed a single time. Approximately 2.9% of the sample belongs to the ten largest clones.

At the junction V is shortened by 6 bases and J by 9 bases; bases outside the gene matches: 9. The germline V gene provides CDR1 MNHEY and CDR2 SVGAGI. The CDR3 sequence holds 14 residues, the cysteine and phenylalanine included. Only the CDR3 part of the read is kept: 42 bases, read in frame from the first base. The sample holds one count of this clonotype. It lacks a known antigen. The sample holds no much larger clone one base away, and base qualities are not on file. The sequenced material came from whole blood. This clonotype was sampled from an adult who was a healthcare worker with PCR-confirmed SARS-CoV-2 infection or an uninfected control (not recorded which). This receptor chain uses TRBV6-5 and TRBJ2-5, and TRBD1 aligns with 11 junction nucleotides. CDR3 protein: CASRGTGGRESQYF. The sequenced DNA is TGTGCCAGCAGGGGGACAGGGGGTAGGGAGTCCCAGTACTTC.